One and the same sample provided the 17 T cell receptor beta chains below, sequenced in a study of blood T cell repertoires in COVID-19. The data were produced by immunoSEQ multiplex PCR, yet TCRdb's version contains in-frame clones alone and is incomplete. Of 68,000 or so clones listed, roughly 87% are singletons. The sequenced material came from peripheral blood. These receptors all stem from a man in his fifties or sixties with active COVID-19.

The chain joins TRBV9 to TRBJ1-1, with D perhaps TRBD1 (6 bases). Germline CDR1 and CDR2: SGDLS and YYNGEE. The CDR3 is 15 residues long. The V end lost 4 bases, the J end lost 4 bases, and 17 bases lay between the germline ends. The CDR3 here is CASSTRRGGVTEAFF. The DNA of the CDR3 is TGTGCCAGCAGCACCCGGAGAGGGGGAGTCACTGAAGCTTTCTTT. The entire variable domain, with the rest obtained from reference TRBV9 and TRBJ1-1, is as follows: DSGVTQTPKHLITATGQRVTLRCSPRSGDLSVYWYQQSLDQGLQFLIQYYNGEERAKGNILERFSAQQFPDLHSELNLSSLELGDSALYFCASSTRRGGVTEAFFGQGTRLTVV.

The rearrangement joins TRBV6-1 to TRBJ2-2, with 10 positions matching TRBD1. The germline CDR1 and CDR2 sequences are MNHNS and SASEGT. V lost 3 bases and J lost 6; bases outside the gene matches: 1. The CDR3 is made up of 14 amino acids. DNA of the CDR3: TGTGCCAGCAGTGACGGGACAGGGGCCGGGGAGCTGTTTTTT. This gives the protein CASSDGTGAGELFF.

This chain uses TRBV19 with TRBJ2-1, with 10 bases matching TRBD2. From germline, CDR1 is LNHDA and CDR2 SQIVND (reference sequence). With V trimmed by 4 bases and J by 7 bases, 10 bases remained unmatched. The CDR3 runs 16 residues. In DNA form, the CDR3 reads TGTGCCAGTAGTAACGCCCGGACTAGCGGAGCGAATGAGCAGTTCTTC. Its protein product is CASSNARTSGANEQFF.

The chain links TRBV28 to TRBJ1-6; 8 bases align to TRBD1. Germline CDR1 is MDHEN and CDR2 is SYDVKM. The CDR3 length is 16 residues. V lost 8 bases, J lost 7 bases, and 13 bases stayed unmatched. The CDR3 DNA sequence: TGTGCCAGCCATCTAAGCAGGGGGCTCGTAAATTCACCCCTCCACTTT. Its translation is CASHLSRGLVNSPLHF.

This clone was detected only once. This chain links TRBV4-2 with TRBJ1-4; the D gene is possibly TRBD1 (5 bases). V was trimmed by 5 bases and J by 5 bases, leaving 6 bases between them. The CDR3 covers 12 residues. The V gene's germline CDR1 is LGHNA and CDR2 YNFKEQ. CDR3 region: CASSYRNEKLFF. Here the CDR3 DNA reads TGTGCCAGCAGCTACAGGAATGAAAAACTGTTTTTT.

This clone was picked up a small number of times. The CDR3 bases are TGTGCCAGCAGCCACCGGGACAGGGAGACCCAGTACTTC. This codes for CASSHRDRETQYF. The chain combines TRBV27 with TRBJ2-5, with 8 bases matching TRBD1. The length of the CDR3 is 13 residues. CDR1 is MNHEY and CDR2 is SMNVEV in the germline V gene (reference sequence). The junction had 5 bases not matched to a gene; V was cut back by 6 bases and J by 5 bases.

This clone was observed a single time. The V call is TRBV9, the J call TRBJ1-2; D not certain. Germline V gene sequence: CDR1 SGDLS, CDR2 YYNGEE. The germline V and J ends were trimmed by 1 base and 0 bases, with 7 bases remaining between them. The CDR3 spans 14 residues. CDR3 region: CASSVQASNYGYTF. As DNA, the CDR3 is TGTGCCAGCAGCGTACAGGCGTCTAACTATGGCTACACCTTC.

The chain is built from TRBV30 and TRBJ1-2; D may be TRBD1 (6 bases). V was clipped by 0 bases and J by 7 bases, with 15 bases between them. Looked up from germline, CDR1 is GTSNPN and CDR2 is SVGIG (reference sequence). The CDR3 is 14 amino acids. The CDR3, as DNA: TGTGCCTGGAGTGTAGGGGGAGGGGCAGGTGGCTACACCTTC. Its translation: CAWSVGGGAGGYTF.

In nucleotides, the CDR3 is TGTGCCATCAGGGGGACAGGGTCTGAAGCTTTCTTT. This encodes CAIRGTGSEAFF. The chain has TRBV10-3 and TRBJ1-1; 9 positions agree with TRBD1. V was clipped by 6 bases and J by 6 bases; unmatched bases: 2. The CDR3 runs to 12 residues. Per germline, CDR1 ENHRY and CDR2 SYGVKD.

In its sample, this clone was seen once. This chain joins TRBV5-5 and TRBJ2-2; perhaps TRBD2 as D (6 bases). The CDR3 has 15 amino acids. Per the germline V gene, CDR1 is SGHKS and CDR2 is YYEKEE (reference sequence). Trimming stripped 1 base from V and 2 bases from J, with 9 bases between. CDR3: CASSLITSNTGELFF. The CDR3, as DNA: TGTGCCAGCAGCTTGATCACTAGCAACACCGGGGAGCTGTTTTTT.

This chain uses TRBV10-3 with TRBJ1-5; D ambiguous. The CDR3 sequence is 12 residues long. Trimming pared 3 bases from V and 9 bases from J, leaving 9 bases between. From germline, CDR1 is ENHRY and CDR2 SYGVKD. CDR3 sequence (DNA): TGTGCCATCAGTGACTATCAAGTGCCCCAGCATTTT. Protein sequence: CAISDYQVPQHF.

This clone was seen more than once but under ten times. J is TRBJ1-2 and V is TRBV28; D is ambiguous. The CDR3 is made up of 13 amino acids. The germline V and J ends were trimmed by 6 bases and 7 bases, with 15 bases remaining between them. Germline lookup yields CDR1 MDHEN and CDR2 SYDVKM. The CDR3 coding sequence is TGTGCCAGCAGGTCAGAGGTCTTCAGTGGCTACACCTTC. Amino acid sequence: CASRSEVFSGYTF.

The rearrangement uses TRBV4-1 and TRBJ1-1; tentative D call: TRBD1 (5 bases). The germline V gene encodes CDR1 MGHRA and CDR2 YSYEKL. Trimming pared 4 bases from V and 1 base from J, leaving 16 bases between. The CDR3 contains 16 residues. In DNA, the CDR3 is TGCGCCAGCAGCCGCTCTGGGGGGGAAGAGAACACTGAAGCTTTCTTT. It specifies CASSRSGGEENTEAFF.

The chain uses TRBV6-2 or TRBV6-3 and TRBJ2-2; 8 bases agree with TRBD1. CDR1 is MNHEY and CDR2 is SVGEGT in the germline V gene. V lost 5 bases and J lost 4; bases outside the gene matches: 6. There are 15 residues in the CDR3. CDR3 nucleotides: TGTGCCAGCAGTCACAGGACAGGGACCACCGGGGAGCTGTTTTTT. This gives the protein CASSHRTGTTGELFF.

This chain links TRBV14 with TRBJ2-3, with 10 bases identical to TRBD2. The CDR3 is 15 residues long. Germline V lookup: CDR1 SGHDN, CDR2 FVKESK. J gave up 5 bases and V 1 base, and 3 bases lay outside the gene matches. CDR3 nucleotides: TGTGCCAGCAGCCAAGCCAGCGGGAGGGTAGATACGCAGTATTTT. Its translation: CASSQASGRVDTQYF.

The chain links TRBV30 to TRBJ1-6; TRBD1 matches at 8 bases. This CDR3 is 15 amino acids long. Germline CDR1 reads GTSNPN; CDR2 reads SVGIG (reference sequence). V was clipped by 4 bases and J by 8 bases; unmatched bases: 10. The CDR3 DNA reads as TGTGCCTGGACCAGGACCGGGACAGGAGATTCACCCCTCCACTTT. Translation gives CAWTRTGTGDSPLHF.

V usage is TRBV9 and J usage is TRBJ2-5; TRBD2 might be the D (5 bases). CDR1 and CDR2 from the germline V gene are SGDLS and YYNGEE. The CDR3 has 14 amino acids. With 1 base removed from V and 3 bases from J, the gap between germline ends came to 10 bases. CDR3 DNA sequence: TGTGCCAGCAGCGTAACGACCGGGGAAGAGACCCAGTACTTC. Its translation: CASSVTTGEETQYF.